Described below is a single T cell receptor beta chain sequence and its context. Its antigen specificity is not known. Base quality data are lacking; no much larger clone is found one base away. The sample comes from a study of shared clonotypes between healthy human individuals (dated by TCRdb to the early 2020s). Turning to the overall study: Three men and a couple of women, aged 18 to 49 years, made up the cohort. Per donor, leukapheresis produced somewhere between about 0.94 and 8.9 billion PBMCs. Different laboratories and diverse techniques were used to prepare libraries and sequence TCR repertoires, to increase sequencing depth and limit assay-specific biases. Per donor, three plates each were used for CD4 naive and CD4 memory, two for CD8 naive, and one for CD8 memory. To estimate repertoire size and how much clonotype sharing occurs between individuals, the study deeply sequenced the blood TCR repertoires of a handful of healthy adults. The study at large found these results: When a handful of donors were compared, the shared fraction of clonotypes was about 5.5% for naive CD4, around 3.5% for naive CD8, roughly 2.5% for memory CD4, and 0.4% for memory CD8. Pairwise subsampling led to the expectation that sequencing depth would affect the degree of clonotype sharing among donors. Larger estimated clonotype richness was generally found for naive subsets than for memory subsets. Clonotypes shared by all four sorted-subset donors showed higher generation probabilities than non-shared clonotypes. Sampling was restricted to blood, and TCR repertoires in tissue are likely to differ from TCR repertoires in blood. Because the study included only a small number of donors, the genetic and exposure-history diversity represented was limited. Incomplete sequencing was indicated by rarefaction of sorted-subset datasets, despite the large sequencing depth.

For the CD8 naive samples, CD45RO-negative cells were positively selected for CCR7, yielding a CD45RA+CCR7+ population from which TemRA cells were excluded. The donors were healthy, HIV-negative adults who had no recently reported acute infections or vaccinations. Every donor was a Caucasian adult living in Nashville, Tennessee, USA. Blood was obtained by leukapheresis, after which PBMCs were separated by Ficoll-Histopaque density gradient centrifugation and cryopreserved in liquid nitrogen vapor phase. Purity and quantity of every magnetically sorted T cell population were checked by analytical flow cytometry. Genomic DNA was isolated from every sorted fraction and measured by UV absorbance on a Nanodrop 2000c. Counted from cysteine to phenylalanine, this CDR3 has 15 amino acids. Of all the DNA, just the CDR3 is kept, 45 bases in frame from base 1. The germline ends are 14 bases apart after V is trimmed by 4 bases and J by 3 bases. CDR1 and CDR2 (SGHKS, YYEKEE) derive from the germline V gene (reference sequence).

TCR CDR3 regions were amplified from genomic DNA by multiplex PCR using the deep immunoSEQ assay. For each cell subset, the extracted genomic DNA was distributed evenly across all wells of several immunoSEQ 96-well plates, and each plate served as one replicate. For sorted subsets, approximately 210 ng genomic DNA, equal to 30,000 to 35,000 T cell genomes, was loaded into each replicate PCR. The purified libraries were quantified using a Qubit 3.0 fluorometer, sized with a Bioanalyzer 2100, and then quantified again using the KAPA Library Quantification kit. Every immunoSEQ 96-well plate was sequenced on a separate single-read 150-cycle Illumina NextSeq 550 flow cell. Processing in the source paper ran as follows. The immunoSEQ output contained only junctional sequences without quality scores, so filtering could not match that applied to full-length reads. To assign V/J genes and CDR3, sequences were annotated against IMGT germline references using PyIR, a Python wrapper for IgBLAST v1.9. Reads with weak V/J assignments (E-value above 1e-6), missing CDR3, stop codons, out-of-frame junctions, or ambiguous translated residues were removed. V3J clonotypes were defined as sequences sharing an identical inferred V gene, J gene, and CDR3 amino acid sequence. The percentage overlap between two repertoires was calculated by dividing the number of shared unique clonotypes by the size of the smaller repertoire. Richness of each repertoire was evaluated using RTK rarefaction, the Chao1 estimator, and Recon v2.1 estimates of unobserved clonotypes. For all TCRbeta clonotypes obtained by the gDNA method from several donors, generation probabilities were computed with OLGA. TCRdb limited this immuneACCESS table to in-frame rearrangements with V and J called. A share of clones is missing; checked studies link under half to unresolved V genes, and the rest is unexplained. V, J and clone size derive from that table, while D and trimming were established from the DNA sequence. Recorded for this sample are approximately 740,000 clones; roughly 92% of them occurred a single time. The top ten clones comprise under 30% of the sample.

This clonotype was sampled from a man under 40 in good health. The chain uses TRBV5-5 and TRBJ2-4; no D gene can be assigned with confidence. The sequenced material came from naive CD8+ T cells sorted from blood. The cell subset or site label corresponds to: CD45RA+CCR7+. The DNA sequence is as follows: TGTGCCAGCAGCATTTGGACCCTAGACAAAAACATTCAGTACTTC. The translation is CASSIWTLDKNIQYF. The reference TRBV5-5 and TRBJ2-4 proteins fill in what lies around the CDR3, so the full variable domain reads DAGVTQSPTHLIKTRGQQVTLRCSPISGHKSVSWYQQVLGQGPQFIFQYYEKEERGRGNFPDRFSARQFPNYSSELNVNALLLGDSALYLCASSIWTLDKNIQYFGAGTRLSVL.